These 16 T cell receptor beta chains were sequenced from one sample in a study of T cell responses to AZD1222 COVID-19 vaccine. Clones were sequenced by immunoSEQ multiplex PCR, and TCRdb holds only the in-frame ones, with some missing. The data hold over 70,000 clones, with 85% to 90% observed a single time. This material consisted of peripheral blood, taken 28 days after the second AZD1222 dose. Receptor source: an adult who received the AZD1222 COVID-19 vaccine.

This clone was seen once. The V call is TRBV5-4, the J call TRBJ2-3; possible D gene TRBD1, 5 bases. The length of the CDR3 is 16 residues. V dropped 4 bases and J dropped 6 bases, with 21 bases sitting between them. Per the germline V gene, CDR1 is SGHNT and CDR2 is YYREEE (reference sequence). The chain's CDR3 is CASSTRQRPSPDTQYF. As DNA, the CDR3 is TGTGCCAGCAGCACCAGACAGCGCCCCAGCCCGGATACGCAGTATTTT.

The chain uses TRBV24-1 and TRBJ2-3; no clear D. V gave up 4 bases and J gave up 1 base, with 8 bases separating them. Germline V gives CDR1 KGHDR, CDR2 SFDVKD. This CDR3 has 14 residues. This CDR3 reads CATSDPPGTDTQYF. CDR3 DNA: TGTGCCACCAGTGACCCCCCGGGCACAGATACGCAGTATTTT.

In its sample, this clone was seen once. The genes are TRBV29-1 and TRBJ1-2; weak D call: TRBD1 (6 bases). From germline, CDR1 is SQVTM and CDR2 ANQGSEA. Trimming pared 4 bases from V and 2 bases from J, leaving 11 bases between. This CDR3 contains 13 residues. CDR3: CSVVQGWNYGYTF. CDR3 DNA: TGCAGCGTTGTACAGGGTTGGAACTATGGCTACACCTTC.

This chain joins TRBV3-1 (or the pseudogene TRBV3-2) and TRBJ2-7; 7 nucleotides match TRBD2. This CDR3 spans 13 amino acids. The V gene end was trimmed by 3 bases and the J gene end by 3 bases; junction bases not matched to a gene: 2. CDR1 is LGHDT, CDR2 YNNKEL, per germline (reference sequence). CDR3 DNA sequence: TGTGCCAGCAGCCAGCGGACTAGCTACGAGCAGTACTTC. Translating it yields CASSQRTSYEQYF.

This chain joins TRBV5-1 and TRBJ2-3; 12 bases are shared with TRBD1. This CDR3 is 17 amino acids long. Germline trimming cut 0 bases from V and 8 bases from J; bases unmatched to any gene: 10. Germline V gene lookup returns CDR1 SGHRS and CDR2 YFSETQ. CDR3 region: CASSLARDRGPAGTQYF. In DNA form, the CDR3 reads TGCGCCAGCAGCTTGGCCCGGGACAGGGGGCCAGCGGGTACGCAGTATTTT.

This clone was seen once. The rearrangement uses TRBV12-3 or TRBV12-4 and TRBJ1-2; 7 bases agree with TRBD1. The CDR3 has 12 residues. With V trimmed by 5 bases and J by 4 bases, 1 base remained unmatched. CDR3 DNA sequence: TGTGCCAGCAGTCGGACAGGCTATGGCTACACCTTC. Translated: CASSRTGYGYTF.

This clone was picked up a small number of times. The chain has TRBV24-1 and TRBJ2-1; the D gene is possibly TRBD2 (5 bases). Germline CDR1 is KGHDR and CDR2 is SFDVKD. This CDR3 is 15 amino acids long. With 4 bases removed from V and 0 bases from J, the gap between germline ends came to 9 bases. The CDR3 sequence is CATSERVSSYNEQFF. CDR3 DNA sequence: TGTGCCACCAGTGAGCGGGTCAGCTCCTACAATGAGCAGTTCTTC.

This clone was recorded only once. The chain is built from TRBV19 and TRBJ2-7; a weak D match, TRBD1 (5 bases). The germline V gene encodes CDR1 LNHDA and CDR2 SQIVND (reference sequence). This CDR3 is built from 16 residues. V was shortened by 2 bases and J by 4 bases, with 18 bases between the two germline ends. The CDR3 DNA is TGTGCCAGTAGTATAAAACAGGACCCCGAGCAGTACGAGCAGTACGTC. Its translation: CASSIKQDPEQYEQYV.

The rearrangement uses TRBV5-4 and TRBJ1-2; D unclear. The CDR3 extends over 14 amino acids. Germline CDR1 reads SGHNT; CDR2 reads YYREEE (reference sequence). The V end lost 0 bases, the J end lost 1 base, and 7 bases lay between the germline ends. In DNA form, the CDR3 reads TGTGCCAGCAGCTTGGAATGGGGTAACTATGGCTACACCTTC. Its translation is CASSLEWGNYGYTF.

This chain connects TRBV27 to TRBJ2-2; 11 bases match TRBD1. The CDR3 is 16 residues long. The V segment lost 6 bases and the J segment 2 bases; nucleotides outside the gene matches: 5. CDR1 is MNHEY, CDR2 SMNVEV, per germline (reference sequence). The CDR3 region has the DNA TGTGCCAGCAGAGGATGGACAGGGGGCAACACCGGGGAGCTGTTTTTT. It is translated as CASRGWTGGNTGELFF.

This clone was picked up one time. The genes are TRBV7-9 and TRBJ1-4; 8 bases are shared with TRBD1. The length of the CDR3 is 16 residues. Germline V gene lookup returns CDR1 SEHNR and CDR2 FQNEAQ (reference sequence). Trimming cost V 6 bases and J 8 bases; bases outside gene matches: 14. The chain's CDR3 is CASRLFVTGAREKLFF. The CDR3 region has the DNA TGTGCCAGCAGGCTATTCGTGACAGGGGCCAGGGAAAAACTGTTTTTT.

The V gene is TRBV28, the J gene TRBJ1-2; no clear D gene. Germline assignment: CDR1 MDHEN and CDR2 SYDVKM. V was cut by 2 bases and J by 2 bases, with 6 bases left in between. The CDR3 runs to 13 residues. CDR3 bases: TGTGCCAGCAGTTTACCCAGAAACTATGGCTACACCTTC. This sequence encodes CASSLPRNYGYTF.

V is TRBV4-3 and J is TRBJ1-2, with D hard to call. Trimming removed 4 bases at V and 1 base at J, with 13 bases between. Germline CDR1 reads LGHNA; CDR2 reads YSLEER. The CDR3 spans 15 residues. DNA for the CDR3: TGCGCCAGCAGCCCTAACCTCCCCGGTAACTATGGCTACACCTTC. Protein: CASSPNLPGNYGYTF.

The chain is built from TRBV27 and TRBJ2-3; D possibly corresponds to TRBD1 (6 bases). Germline CDR1 and CDR2: MNHEY and SMNVEV (reference sequence). The germline V and J ends were trimmed by 3 bases and 6 bases, with 10 bases remaining between them. This CDR3 comprises 13 residues. The CDR3 sequence is CASSFQGLDTQYF. The CDR3 DNA reads TGTGCCAGCAGTTTCCAGGGGCTGGATACGCAGTATTTT.

The rearrangement links TRBV29-1 to TRBJ1-2; D remains unclear. The ends were cut back, 1 base at V and 5 bases at J, with 20 bases in the middle. The CDR3 runs 16 residues. Per the germline V gene, CDR1 is SQVTM and CDR2 is ANQGSEA. CDR3 nucleotides: TGCAGCGTTGAAGCACTAGGCTCTTCTGGTTTATATGGCTACACCTTC. This codes for CSVEALGSSGLYGYTF. The full variable domain, in which reference TRBV29-1 and TRBJ1-2 provide the parts outside the CDR3, is SAVISQKPSRDICQRGTSLTIQCQVDSQVTMMFWYRQQPGQSLTLIATANQGSEATYESGFVIDKFPISRPNLTFSTLTVSNMSPEDSSIYLCSVEALGSSGLYGYTFGSGTRLTVV.

The J gene is TRBJ1-2, the V gene TRBV2; weak D call: TRBD1 (5 bases). The CDR3 consists of 12 residues. Trimming left V 5 bases short and J 2 bases short, with 6 bases between. Germline V CDR1 and CDR2: SNHLY, FYNNEI. For the CDR3, the DNA is TGTGCCAGCAGTAACAGGAACTATGGCTACACCTTC. Amino acid sequence: CASSNRNYGYTF.